The rows below give T cell receptor beta chains drawn from one sample of a study of memory CD4+ T cells and cytomegalovirus serostatus. The assay was immunoSEQ multiplex PCR, and TCRdb's table has in-frame clones only and misses some. The sample yields roughly 49,000 clones, 60% to 80% seen once. Sequencing was done on a sample of memory CD4+ T cells from blood. These receptors came from an adult in good health and CMV-seronegative. Each CDR3 is given with its conserved first and last residue. D genes are given only for firm matches. Where a row states a size, it is once, few, many or the class of an expanded clone; other rows omit it.

j_gene | abundance | d_gene | v_gene | CDR3aa | CDR3nt
TRBJ2-3 | NA | TRBD1 | TRBV7-9 | CASSLDRAEDTQYF | TGTGCCAGCAGCTTGGACAGGGCGGAAGATACGCAGTATTTT
TRBJ1-2 | NA | NA | TRBV5-6 | CASSVEGGYTF | TGTGCCAGCAGCGTGGAAGGTGGCTACACCTTC
TRBJ2-7 | NA | TRBD2 | TRBV7-9 | CASSSYSGGASYEQYF | TGTGCCAGCAGCTCTTATAGCGGGGGGGCCTCCTACGAGCAGTACTTC
TRBJ1-1 | NA | NA | TRBV19 | CASSPRQGFGTEAFF | TGTGCCAGTAGTCCCAGGCAGGGGTTTGGAACTGAAGCTTTCTTT
TRBJ2-5 | NA | TRBD1 | TRBV19 | CASSRGQGLETQYF | TGTGCCAGTAGCCGAGGACAGGGATTGGAGACCCAGTACTTC
TRBJ2-7 | NA | TRBD2 | TRBV7-2 | CASRLATYEQYF | TGTGCCTCTCGACTAGCGACCTACGAGCAGTACTTC
TRBJ1-6 | few | TRBD1 | TRBV7-2 | CASSTRQGARSPLHF | TGTGCCAGCAGCACCCGACAGGGGGCGAGGTCACCCCTCCACTTT
TRBJ1-1 | once | TRBD1 | TRBV29-1 | CSAEPTGGEAFF | TGCAGCGCAGAACCTACAGGGGGAGAAGCTTTCTTT
TRBJ2-7 | once | NA | TRBV6-5 | CASSPGTRHYEQYF | TGTGCCAGCAGCCCCGGGACCAGGCACTACGAGCAGTACTTC
TRBJ2-5 | NA | TRBD2 | TRBV6-6 | CASSLLAGGRETQYF | TGTGCCAGCAGTTTACTAGCGGGGGGCCGGGAGACCCAGTACTTC
TRBJ2-5 | NA | TRBD1 | TRBV5-1 | CASSHGTGQETQYF | TGCGCCAGCAGCCACGGGACAGGCCAAGAGACCCAGTACTTC
TRBJ1-1 | few | TRBD1 | TRBV19 | CASSSRTGEAFF | TGTGCCAGTAGTTCCAGGACAGGGGAAGCTTTCTTT
TRBJ1-2 | few | NA | TRBV4-3 | CASSHYAGNYGYTF | TGCGCCAGCAGCCATTATGCAGGAAACTATGGCTACACCTTC
TRBJ1-1 | few | NA | TRBV6-1 | CASSDYNRNTEAFF | TGTGCCAGCAGTGACTATAACAGGAACACTGAAGCTTTCTTT
TRBJ2-1 | NA | NA | TRBV27 | CASSLPGHLNNEQFF | TGTGCCAGCAGTTTGCCAGGGCATCTTAACAATGAGCAGTTCTTC
TRBJ2-5 | once | NA | TRBV27 | CASSTNQGAGETQYF | TGTGCCAGCAGTACTAACCAAGGGGCAGGGGAGACCCAGTACTTC
TRBJ1-4 | NA | NA | TRBV4-1 | CASSHPTGNEKLFF | TGCGCCAGCAGCCATCCGACGGGCAATGAAAAACTGTTTTTT
TRBJ1-2 | NA | NA | TRBV5-6 | CASSLATGGGYTF | TGTGCCAGCAGCTTGGCGACAGGCGGTGGCTACACCTTC
TRBJ1-6 | NA | NA | TRBV6-5 | CASRRQNANPLHF | TGTGCCAGCAGGCGACAGAATGCGAACCCCCTCCACTTT
TRBJ1-3 | NA | TRBD1 | TRBV5-1 | CASQAYRGDSTIYF | TGCGCCAGCCAGGCATACAGGGGTGACAGCACCATATATTTT
TRBJ1-1 | NA | NA | TRBV9 | CASSAHHGPNTEAFF | TGTGCCAGCAGCGCCCACCACGGACCTAACACTGAAGCTTTCTTT
TRBJ1-5 | NA | TRBD1 | TRBV27 | CASSPQTGIGNQPQHF | TGTGCCAGCAGTCCTCAGACAGGGATCGGTAATCAGCCCCAGCATTTT
TRBJ1-1 | NA | TRBD1 | TRBV28 | CASIGTGVGRTEAFF | TGTGCCAGCATTGGGACAGGCGTAGGTCGGACTGAAGCTTTCTTT
TRBJ1-1 | few | NA | TRBV9 | CASSLLGASEAFF | TGTGCCAGCAGCCTTCTGGGGGCAAGTGAAGCTTTCTTT
TRBJ1-1 | NA | NA | TRBV6-5 | CASTGGTEAFF | TGTGCCAGCACGGGGGGCACTGAAGCTTTCTTT
TRBJ2-7 | NA | TRBD2 | TRBV5-6 | CASSLLRGAIQYEQYF | TGTGCCAGCAGCTTGTTGCGGGGGGCGATTCAGTACGAGCAGTACTTC
TRBJ2-1 | NA | NA | TRBV11-1 | CASSLRPRLAYNEQFF | TGTGCCAGCAGCCTTCGCCCACGACTAGCCTACAATGAGCAGTTCTTC
TRBJ2-7 | NA | TRBD2 | TRBV11-3 | CASSLFGGGSSYEQYF | TGTGCCAGCAGCTTATTCGGCGGGGGGAGCTCCTACGAGCAGTACTTC